A single T cell receptor beta chain is shown here with its context. The data belong to a study of shared clonotypes between healthy human individuals. None of the donors, who were healthy HIV-negative adults, had recently had acute infections or vaccinations. The authors split each subset's genomic DNA evenly across several immunoSEQ plates. Authors' processing steps: Without quality scores, immunoSEQ junctional reads could not be filtered like full-length reads. Sequenced by immunoSEQ multiplex PCR; TCRdb stores in-frame clones only, minus some. From that table come the V and J calls and clone size; the DNA was used to work out D and trimming. The sample shows 150,000 to 200,000 clones, 85% to 95% of them seen only once. This CDR3 region has 14 residues. Deletions cut 2 bases from V and 7 bases from J, with 12 bases between. Germline CDR1 MNHEY, CDR2 SMNVEV (reference sequence).

J is TRBJ1-5 and V is TRBV27; no clear D. The source is a woman in her thirties in good health. Sequencing used naive CD4+ T cells sorted from blood. Stated subset: CD45RA+ positively selected. The CDR3 coding sequence is TGTGCCAGCAGTTTAGGGAGGGAATCGCAGCCCCAGCATTTT. This codes for CASSLGRESQPQHF.